The 4 T cell receptor beta chains below come from one sample, sequenced in a study of early T cells in non-severe SARS-CoV-2 infection. TCRdb reprocessed the 5' RACE reads via MiXCR and lists one record per CDR3 protein. The sample gives around 77,000 distinct CDR3 sequences, around 12% of which show up once; 15% to 17% is in the top ten. The starting material was whole blood, obtained at baseline. The origin of the receptors is an adult who was a healthcare worker with PCR-confirmed SARS-CoV-2 infection or an uninfected control (not recorded which). The donor label of this sample is uncertain.

CDR3: CASSFSGYNEQFF. CDR3 bases: TGTGCCAGCAGCTTTAGCGGATACAATGAGCAGTTCTTC. The rearrangement links TRBV11-2 to TRBJ2-1, with D perhaps matching TRBD2 (6 bases). CDR1 and CDR2 from the germline V gene are SGHAT and FQNNGV. V lost 3 bases, J lost 4 bases, and 7 bases lay in between. The CDR3 runs to 13 residues.

V gene TRBV18 combines with J gene TRBJ1-4, with D possibly being TRBD1 (5 bases). Germline V gene sequence: CDR1 KGHSH, CDR2 LQKENI. Between the trimmed V and J ends, which lost 6 bases and 0 bases, there was a span of 11 bases. The CDR3 has 15 amino acids. CDR3 sequence reads: CASSFDRATNEKLFF. The CDR3 bases are TGTGCCAGCTCGTTCGACAGAGCAACTAATGAAAAACTGTTTTTT.

This clonotype came up a few times. The J gene is TRBJ2-3, the V gene TRBV5-6; 14 positions agree with TRBD2. Germline trimming cut 2 bases from V and 8 bases from J; bases unmatched to any gene: 4. The germline gives CDR1 SGHDT, CDR2 YYEEEE. There are 15 residues in the CDR3. CDR3 DNA: TGTGCCAGCAGCTTCGGGACTAGCGGGGGAAGTACGCAGTATTTT. The encoded protein is CASSFGTSGGSTQYF.

This clonotype was counted ten times or more. The V call is TRBV11-3, the J call TRBJ1-2, with D perhaps matching TRBD1 (5 bases). The CDR3 sequence is 13 residues long. The V end was cut by 5 bases, the J end by 1 base, with 8 bases between. Germline CDR1 SGHNT, CDR2 YENEEA. The CDR3: CASSGTDNYGYTF. CDR3 in DNA: TGTGCCAGCAGCGGGACTGATAACTATGGCTACACCTTC.